One sample yielded the 20 T cell receptor beta chains listed below, sequenced in a study of T cell responses to AZD1222 COVID-19 vaccine. Data came from immunoSEQ multiplex PCR; TCRdb stores just in-frame clones and leaves some out. The sample holds under 200,000 clones, roughly 91% seen once. This sample comprised peripheral blood, obtained 28 days after the second AZD1222 dose. These receptors were taken from an adult who received the AZD1222 COVID-19 vaccine.

This chain joins TRBV7-2 and TRBJ2-7, with 7 bases aligning to TRBD2. Trimming cost V 5 bases and J 1 base; bases outside gene matches: 8. Germline CDR1 and CDR2: SGHTA and FQGNSA. This CDR3 spans 15 amino acids. As DNA, the CDR3 is TGTGCCAGCAGCCCCGGGGAGGGGCCGTCCTACGAGCAGTACTTC. This encodes CASSPGEGPSYEQYF.

J is TRBJ2-2 and V is TRBV6-5; D is unresolved. V dropped 6 bases and J dropped 6 bases, with 14 bases sitting between them. Germline lookup yields CDR1 MNHEY and CDR2 SVGAGI. This CDR3 comprises 14 residues. CDR3 region: CASSLVGPPGELFF. The CDR3, as DNA: TGTGCCAGCAGCCTTGTCGGACCCCCCGGGGAGCTGTTTTTT.

J is TRBJ2-7 and V is TRBV1; the D segment call TRBD2 is taken from the table without a DNA check. TRBV1 is a known pseudogene. CDR3 length equals 14 residues. CDR3 in amino acids: CTSSQVEVNYEQYF. CDR3 nucleotide sequence: TGCACCAGCAGCCAAGTGGAGGTCAACTACGAGCAGTACTTC.

The V and J genes are TRBV7-9 and TRBJ2-7; D unclear. Germline V CDR1 and CDR2: SEHNR, FQNEAQ (reference sequence). CDR3 length: 12 amino acids. V lost 2 bases and J 7 bases, leaving 9 bases between the germline ends. CDR3 DNA: TGTGCCAGCAGCTTACGAGTGGGAGAGCAGTACTTC. Its translation: CASSLRVGEQYF.

The chain joins TRBV3-1 (or the pseudogene TRBV3-2) to TRBJ2-2; D not certain. The V and J ends lost 1 base and 3 bases respectively, with 3 bases between them. This CDR3 region has 13 residues. Germline V gene sequence: CDR1 LGHDT, CDR2 YNNKEL (reference sequence). The CDR3: CASSQGYTGELFF. CDR3 nucleotides: TGTGCCAGCAGCCAAGGCTACACCGGGGAGCTGTTTTTT.

This chain uses TRBV19 with TRBJ2-2; TRBD1 aligns across 10 bases. The CDR3 runs 15 residues. Germline V lookup: CDR1 LNHDA, CDR2 SQIVND (reference sequence). The CDR3 coding sequence is TGTGCTTGCCGCGCCCGGACAGGGGGAACCGGGGAGCTGTTTTTT. Translated: CACRARTGGTGELFF.

The chain links TRBV24-1 to TRBJ2-2; perhaps D is TRBD1 or TRBD2 (6 bases each). Per the germline V gene, CDR1 is KGHDR and CDR2 is SFDVKD. The CDR3 has 14 amino acids. The V end was cut by 0 bases, the J end by 9 bases, with 10 bases between. In DNA, the CDR3 is TGTGCCACCAGTGATTTGGGGGGGCTCCGGGAGCTGTTTTTT. Its translation: CATSDLGGLRELFF.

This chain links TRBV27 with TRBJ2-7; weak D call: TRBD2 (5 bases). The CDR3 has 14 residues. CDR1 is MNHEY and CDR2 is SMNVEV in the germline V gene (reference sequence). The V end was cut by 2 bases, the J end by 7 bases, with 15 bases between. This CDR3 reads CASSLTAGRQEQYF. In nucleotides, the CDR3 is TGTGCCAGCAGTTTAACGGCGGGCCGGCAGGAGCAGTACTTC.

The V gene is TRBV28, the J gene TRBJ2-7; D tentatively fits TRBD1 or TRBD2 (5 bases each). Trimming removed 6 bases from V and 5 bases from J, with 17 bases in between. Germline CDR1 MDHEN, CDR2 SYDVKM. This CDR3 is built from 14 residues. CDR3 coding DNA: TGTGCCAGCAGCCGGGACGTCGGGATCAACGAGCAGTACTTC. This gives the protein CASSRDVGINEQYF.

The CDR3 reads CASSVERWTYNEQFF. The DNA of the CDR3 is TGTGCCAGCAGCGTAGAAAGGTGGACCTACAATGAGCAGTTCTTC. V usage is TRBV9 and J usage is TRBJ2-1, with D unclear. The CDR3 spans 15 residues. V was shortened by 0 bases and J by 2 bases, with 9 bases between the two germline ends. From germline, CDR1 is SGDLS and CDR2 YYNGEE.

The chain links TRBV29-1 to TRBJ2-2; D might be TRBD2 (5 bases). Trimming removed 0 bases at V and 7 bases at J, with 9 bases between. CDR1 is SQVTM and CDR2 is ANQGSEA in the germline V gene. This CDR3 comprises 13 residues. This CDR3 reads CSVEDEGNGELFF. In DNA, the CDR3 is TGCAGCGTTGAAGACGAGGGTAACGGGGAGCTGTTTTTT.

This clone was seen a single time. This CDR3 is CASSQEGLAGGYNEQFF. In DNA, the CDR3 is TGTGCCAGCAGCCAAGAGGGACTAGCGGGAGGGTACAATGAGCAGTTCTTC. The rearrangement joins TRBV4-2 to TRBJ2-1; TRBD2 agrees at 16 bases. V dropped 0 bases and J dropped 4; count of bases not matched to a gene: 0. CDR3 length equals 17 residues. Germline loops: CDR1 LGHNA, CDR2 YNFKEQ.

The rearrangement joins TRBV28 to TRBJ1-2; D is uncertain. CDR1 and CDR2 (germline): MDHEN, SYDVKM. The V and J ends lost 4 bases and 0 bases respectively, with 6 bases between them. This CDR3 has 13 residues. Here the CDR3 DNA reads TGTGCCAGCAGTTGGAGCGCTAACTATGGCTACACCTTC. Translated: CASSWSANYGYTF.

The chain couples TRBV10-3 to TRBJ2-5, with TRBD2 as a possible D gene (5 bases). Germline-derived CDR1 and CDR2 are ENHRY and SYGVKD. The CDR3 sequence is 13 residues long. Trimming took off 11 bases at V and 3 bases at J, with 16 bases between the two ends. The CDR3 DNA sequence: TGTGCCGCACAACCAACTAGGGAAGAGACCCAGTACTTC. This codes for CAAQPTREETQYF.

In its sample, this clone was seen a few times. The CDR3 DNA reads as TGTGCCAGCAGCCCCCCAGGCCAGCGGGCTAGCGGTAACAATGAGCAGTTCTTC. Its protein product is CASSPPGQRASGNNEQFF. This sequence joins TRBV7-2 and TRBJ2-1; 7 nucleotides match TRBD2. V trimming: 5 bases; J trimming: 5 bases; junction bases outside the gene matches: 18. Germline V gene lookup returns CDR1 SGHTA and CDR2 FQGNSA. The CDR3 runs 18 residues.

The rearrangement joins TRBV3-1 (or the pseudogene TRBV3-2) to TRBJ2-2; 13 bases line up with TRBD2. The CDR3 contains 19 residues. Trimming removed 1 base from V and 3 bases from J; junction bases left unmatched: 8. Germline V gives CDR1 LGHDT, CDR2 YNNKEL (reference sequence). The CDR3 DNA reads as TGTGCCAGCAGCCAAGGAGGACTAGCGGGAGTGGGGGACACCGGGGAGCTGTTTTTT. Its translation: CASSQGGLAGVGDTGELFF.

This chain links TRBV7-8 with TRBJ2-1; 9 nucleotides agree with TRBD2. The CDR3 consists of 16 residues. Germline-derived CDR1 and CDR2 are SGHVS and FQNEAQ. With V trimmed by 1 base and J by 5 bases, 6 bases remained unmatched. The CDR3 loop is CASSLGSAGGDNEQFF. The CDR3 nucleotides read TGTGCCAGCAGCTTAGGGTCGGCGGGAGGGGACAATGAGCAGTTCTTC. Complete variable domain (other parts from reference TRBV7-8 and TRBJ2-1): GAGVSQSPRYKVAKRGQDVALRCDPISGHVSLFWYQQALGQGPEFLTYFQNEAQLDKSGLPSDRFFAERPEGSVSTLKIQRTQQEDSAVYLCASSLGSAGGDNEQFFGPGTRLTVL.

This clone was picked up a small number of times. V usage is TRBV3-1 (or the pseudogene TRBV3-2) and J usage is TRBJ1-5; 7 nucleotides match TRBD1. The CDR3 is made up of 14 amino acids. Germline CDR1 reads LGHDT; CDR2 reads YNNKEL (reference sequence). Trimming at V came to 5 bases and at J to 5 bases, leaving 6 bases not matched to a gene. The CDR3 DNA follows: TGTGCCAGCAGCTCACAGGGGTTCGATCAGCCCCAGCATTTT. This codes for CASSSQGFDQPQHF.

This clone was found once. The chain couples TRBV7-2 to TRBJ2-1; TRBD2 agrees at 8 bases. CDR3 length: 15 residues. V lost 1 base and J lost 6; bases outside the gene matches: 5. Germline V gene data show CDR1 as SGHTA and CDR2 as FQGNSA. CDR3 residues: CASSLVGTRANEQFF. CDR3 DNA: TGTGCCAGCAGCTTAGTCGGGACTAGGGCCAATGAGCAGTTCTTC.

The chain recombines TRBV4-2 with TRBJ1-1; TRBD1 is a possible D gene (5 bases). V was shortened by 3 bases and J by 1 base, with 12 bases between the two germline ends. The germline V gene encodes CDR1 LGHNA and CDR2 YNFKEQ. The CDR3 has 15 residues. The CDR3 region is CASSHPPTGNTEAFF. Written as DNA, the CDR3 is TGTGCCAGCAGCCATCCCCCCACAGGGAACACTGAAGCTTTCTTT.